A single sample gave rise to the 29 T cell receptor beta chains below, sequenced in a study of T-cell memory formation after mild COVID-19. MiXCR, run by TCRdb on the 5' RACE reads, gives a single entry per CDR3 protein. The profile shows 75,000 to 90,000 distinct CDR3 sequences, approximately 15% of them singletons. The sample taken for sequencing was PBMCs or a T cell subset sorted from them (not recorded which). All receptors come from an adult woman who had mild COVID-19 (a few samples of this study predate the infection). Cell type and time point are not known.

The chain is built from TRBV5-1 and TRBJ2-7, with 12 bases matching TRBD2. In germline, CDR1 is SGHRS, CDR2 YFSETQ. CDR3 length: 15 amino acids. V was pared by 5 bases and J by 5 bases, with 8 bases of the junction left unmatched. The CDR3 DNA reads as TGCGCCAGCAGTCGGACTAGCGGGGACTCTAACGAGCAGTACTTC. As protein: CASSRTSGDSNEQYF.

V and J are TRBV19 and TRBJ2-1; TRBD2 agrees at 7 bases. Germline CDR1 and CDR2: LNHDA and SQIVND (reference sequence). Losses at the gene ends were 8 bases for V and 10 bases for J; bases not matched to a gene: 8. This CDR3 is built from 12 residues. CDR3 nucleotides: TGTGCCAGTTTGGGACTATCTTTGGAGCAGTTCTTC. Protein product: CASLGLSLEQFF.

This rearrangement joins TRBV6-6 to TRBJ2-7, with 10 bases lining up with TRBD2. The J segment lost 3 bases and the V segment lost 5 bases, leaving 4 bases of the junction unmatched. The germline V gene encodes CDR1 MNHNY and CDR2 SVGAGI (reference sequence). The CDR3 runs to 14 residues. CDR3 in DNA: TGTGCCAGCAGTCAGGGACTAGCGTACTACGAGCAGTACTTC. It specifies CASSQGLAYYEQYF.

The CDR3 region has the DNA TGTGCCAGCAGTTTAGGGATCCATGGCTACACCTTC. This translates into CASSLGIHGYTF. The chain couples TRBV12-3 or TRBV12-4 to TRBJ1-2; no firm D call. Trimming left V 1 base short and J 6 bases short, with 6 bases between. The CDR3 has 12 amino acids.

In its sample, this clonotype was seen a few times. Written as DNA, the CDR3 is TGTGCCAGCAGCGTTCAGGGTAACGCAGATACGCAGTATTTT. Encoded protein: CASSVQGNADTQYF. The gene calls are TRBV7-9 and TRBJ2-3, with a possible D match to TRBD1 (5 bases). The CDR3 has 14 residues. V lost 5 bases, J lost 4 bases, and 13 bases lay in between. Germline-derived CDR1 and CDR2 are SEHNR and FQNEAQ (reference sequence).

This clonotype appeared many times. V and J are TRBV6-2 or TRBV6-3 and TRBJ1-4; D ambiguous. CDR1 MNHEY and CDR2 SVGEGT come from the germline V gene. Trimming took off 2 bases at V and 5 bases at J, with 12 bases between the two ends. CDR3 size: 15 residues. Written as DNA, the CDR3 is TGTGCCAGCAGTTACCTCGGAGGCCGGAATGAAAAACTGTTTTTT. Its protein is CASSYLGGRNEKLFF.

This clonotype was seen many times. This chain connects TRBV4-3 to TRBJ2-1, with D hard to call. The length of the CDR3 is 14 residues. CDR1 and CDR2 (germline): LGHNA, YSLEER. Trimming removed 0 bases from V and 10 bases from J, with 13 bases in between. The CDR3 is CASSQDLVSPEQFF. The CDR3 DNA sequence: TGCGCCAGCAGCCAAGATCTGGTGAGCCCAGAGCAGTTCTTC.

In this sample, this clonotype turned up a few times. This sequence joins TRBV20-1 and TRBJ2-1; TRBD2 matches 7 bases. Germline lookup yields CDR1 DFQATT and CDR2 SNEGSKA (reference sequence). The CDR3 spans 15 residues. J lost 4 bases, V lost 8 bases, and 14 bases had no gene match. This CDR3 reads CSTDRGVGGYNEQFF. CDR3 DNA sequence: TGCAGTACTGATCGGGGGGTAGGCGGTTACAATGAGCAGTTCTTC.

V usage is TRBV12-3 or TRBV12-4 and J usage is TRBJ2-1, with 7 bases identical to TRBD1. The CDR3 sequence is 14 residues long. V trimming: 6 bases; J trimming: 4 bases; junction bases outside the gene matches: 6. This CDR3 reads CASRPGTEYNEQFF. The CDR3 DNA follows: TGTGCCAGCAGACCCGGGACAGAATACAATGAGCAGTTCTTC.

This chain joins TRBV27 and TRBJ2-3, with D uncertain. Germline V CDR1 and CDR2: MNHEY, SMNVEV (reference sequence). The CDR3 length is 14 residues. V dropped 10 bases and J dropped 4 bases, with 18 bases sitting between them. The CDR3 protein is CATRAQVWADTQYF. The CDR3 region has the DNA TGTGCCACCAGAGCCCAAGTGTGGGCAGATACGCAGTATTTT.

Only a few counts were recorded for this clonotype. The chain couples TRBV19 to TRBJ2-2; D ambiguous. This CDR3 contains 12 residues. CDR1 and CDR2 (germline): LNHDA, SQIVND (reference sequence). Trimming left V 8 bases short and J 4 bases short, with 8 bases between. CDR3 loop: CASALGTGELFF. As DNA, the CDR3 is TGTGCCAGTGCCCTGGGCACCGGGGAGCTGTTTTTT.

This chain links TRBV14 with TRBJ2-2; D call uncertain. Trimming stripped 6 bases from V and 1 base from J, with 21 bases between. This CDR3 contains 18 residues. Germline V gene data show CDR1 as SGHDN and CDR2 as FVKESK. This CDR3 is CASSPSSFATVNTGELFF. The CDR3 coding sequence is TGTGCCAGCAGTCCCTCCTCCTTCGCGACGGTGAACACCGGGGAGCTGTTTTTT.

This clonotype occurred a few times. The genes are TRBV6-5 and TRBJ2-5; TRBD2 agrees at 8 bases. Germline lookup yields CDR1 MNHEY and CDR2 SVGAGI. J lost 1 base, V lost 2 bases, and 6 bases had no gene match. This CDR3 contains 16 residues. The CDR3 nucleotides are TGTGCCAGCAGTTACACCTCTAGCGGGCCCCAAGAGACCCAGTACTTC. It yields the protein CASSYTSSGPQETQYF.

V usage is TRBV7-2 and J usage is TRBJ2-3; 13 nucleotides align to TRBD2. Per the germline V gene, CDR1 is SGHTA and CDR2 is FQGNSA. The CDR3 has 17 amino acids. V gave up 1 base and J gave up 2 bases; unmatched junction bases: 3. CDR3 protein: CASSLGTSGGFTDTQYF. DNA for the CDR3: TGTGCCAGCAGCTTAGGGACTAGCGGGGGATTCACAGATACGCAGTATTTT.

This clonotype was counted only a few times. The chain recombines TRBV6-5 with TRBJ1-1; D is perhaps TRBD1 (6 bases). The germline V gene has CDR1 MNHEY and CDR2 SVGAGI. With 2 bases removed from V and 4 bases from J, the gap between germline ends came to 8 bases. This CDR3 spans 13 amino acids. CDR3: CASSYQGLTEAFF. CDR3 coding DNA: TGTGCCAGCAGTTACCAGGGGCTCACTGAAGCTTTCTTT.

This sequence joins TRBV9 and TRBJ1-1; tentatively, D is TRBD1 (6 bases). The CDR3 runs 15 residues. The V end lost 4 bases, the J end lost 4 bases, and 17 bases lay between the germline ends. CDR1 and CDR2 (germline): SGDLS, YYNGEE. CDR3 in DNA: TGTGCCAGCAGCCCCTCGTGGGGGGGCATCACTGAAGCTTTCTTT. It translates to CASSPSWGGITEAFF.

The chain recombines TRBV5-1 with TRBJ1-5; no definite D call. V lost 0 bases and J lost 10, with 17 bases in between. The CDR3 sequence is 15 residues long. Germline CDR1 reads SGHRS; CDR2 reads YFSETQ. CDR3 region: CASSLGSEGLYPQHF. Written as DNA, the CDR3 is TGCGCCAGCAGCTTGGGGAGCGAGGGCCTATATCCCCAGCATTTT. The variable domain in full, with the rest retrieved from reference TRBV5-1 and TRBJ1-5, is KAGVTQTPRYLIKTRGQQVTLSCSPISGHRSVSWYQQTPGQGLQFLFEYFSETQRNKGNFPGRFSGRQFSNSRSEMNVSTLELGDSALYLCASSLGSEGLYPQHFGDGTRLSIL.

This chain links TRBV25-1 with TRBJ2-3; D perhaps matches TRBD2 (5 bases). The CDR3 covers 13 residues. Germline CDR1 is MGHDK and CDR2 is SYGVNS. The V end lost 6 bases, the J end lost 5 bases, and 12 bases lay between the germline ends. CDR3 amino acids: CASRGEWGDTQYF. The CDR3 bases are TGTGCCAGCAGGGGAGAATGGGGAGATACGCAGTATTTT.

The V and J genes are TRBV27 and TRBJ2-7; 10 nucleotides line up with TRBD2. Germline loops: CDR1 MNHEY, CDR2 SMNVEV (reference sequence). V lost 5 bases, J lost 5 bases, and 6 bases stayed unmatched. The CDR3 is 14 residues long. CDR3 nucleotides: TGTGCCAGCAGTCAATCTAGCGGGAGTAACGAGCAGTACTTC. Translated, it gives CASSQSSGSNEQYF.

The table lists this clonotype with many counts. This chain links TRBV12-3 or TRBV12-4 with TRBJ2-3; D not certain. The CDR3 is 18 amino acids. With 3 bases removed from V and 0 bases from J, the gap between germline ends came to 19 bases. CDR3 DNA: TGTGCCAGCAGTTTCATAGGCATGCTATCAGCTAGCACAGATACGCAGTATTTT. Encoded protein: CASSFIGMLSASTDTQYF.

This clonotype was seen at least ten times. V is TRBV4-3 and J is TRBJ2-1, with 7 nucleotides matching TRBD2. The V segment lost 1 base and the J segment 4 bases; nucleotides outside the gene matches: 10. The germline V gene has CDR1 LGHNA and CDR2 YSLEER. This CDR3 has 17 residues. Here the CDR3 reads CASSQVLAEASYNEQFF. CDR3 bases: TGCGCCAGCAGCCAAGTGCTAGCGGAAGCCTCATACAATGAGCAGTTCTTC.

The CDR3 here is CASSLAGTGGETQYF. The CDR3 coding sequence is TGTGCCAGCAGCTTAGCCGGGACGGGGGGTGAGACCCAGTACTTC. The chain combines TRBV11-2 with TRBJ2-5, with 7 nucleotides matching TRBD2. The V gene end was trimmed by 1 base and the J gene end by 5 bases; junction bases not matched to a gene: 7. CDR3 length equals 15 residues. The V gene's germline CDR1 is SGHAT and CDR2 FQNNGV.

This clonotype was seen a few times. The gene calls are TRBV7-3 and TRBJ2-4; tentatively, D is TRBD2 (5 bases). The germline V and J ends were trimmed by 3 bases and 5 bases, with 17 bases remaining between them. Germline V lookup: CDR1 SGHTA, CDR2 FQGTGA. This CDR3 comprises 16 residues. The DNA of the CDR3 is TGTGCCAGCAGCTTTGAGGACTTGCCCTGGGAAAACATTCAGTACTTC. It yields the protein CASSFEDLPWENIQYF.

The genes are TRBV7-2 and TRBJ2-1; D uncertain. V lost 1 base, J lost 4 bases, and 8 bases lay in between. Germline assignment: CDR1 SGHTA and CDR2 FQGNSA. The CDR3 runs to 14 residues. The CDR3 DNA reads TGTGCCAGCAGCTTAGTTTTCGCTTACAATGAGCAGTTCTTC. It translates to CASSLVFAYNEQFF.

The chain recombines TRBV24-1 with TRBJ1-5; tentatively, D is TRBD1 (5 bases). The V end was cut by 9 bases, the J end by 3 bases, with 17 bases between. CDR1 and CDR2 from the germline V gene are KGHDR and SFDVKD. The length of the CDR3 is 15 residues. Here the CDR3 reads CATSPTGVINQPQHF. DNA for the CDR3: TGTGCCACCTCCCCAACAGGAGTCATCAATCAGCCCCAGCATTTT.

The chain combines TRBV28 with TRBJ2-5; 11 nucleotides line up with TRBD2. V lost 5 bases, J lost 5 bases, and 7 bases stayed unmatched. This CDR3 is built from 15 residues. Germline CDR1 reads MDHEN; CDR2 reads SYDVKM. The CDR3 is CASSSIAGGPETQYF. The CDR3 DNA reads TGTGCCAGCAGTAGTATAGCGGGGGGGCCGGAGACCCAGTACTTC.

The rearrangement links TRBV9 to TRBJ2-2; D might be TRBD1 (5 bases). Per the germline V gene, CDR1 is SGDLS and CDR2 is YYNGEE. Between the trimmed V and J ends, which lost 3 bases and 7 bases, there was a span of 13 bases. This CDR3 comprises 14 residues. The CDR3 DNA reads as TGTGCCAGCAGCGCCAGGGAAATTGACGGGGAGCTGTTTTTT. Translating it yields CASSAREIDGELFF.

At least ten counts were recorded for this clonotype. J is TRBJ1-1 and V is TRBV4-1, with 7 bases matching TRBD1. Losses at the gene ends were 1 base for V and 8 bases for J; bases not matched to a gene: 10. Germline-derived CDR1 and CDR2 are MGHRA and YSYEKL. The CDR3 extends over 15 amino acids. CDR3 bases: TGCGCCAGCAGCCAAGCCCTTGGGGTAGGGGGCGAAGCTTTCTTT. This sequence encodes CASSQALGVGGEAFF.

This chain joins TRBV7-8 and TRBJ2-7; 9 bases line up with TRBD1. J gave up 5 bases and V 3 bases, and 8 bases lay outside the gene matches. This CDR3 contains 15 residues. From germline, CDR1 is SGHVS and CDR2 FQNEAQ. CDR3: CASSLGRQGVHEQYF. The CDR3 DNA sequence: TGTGCCAGCAGCTTGGGGAGACAGGGGGTCCACGAGCAGTACTTC.